This T cell receptor beta chain emerged from a study of T cells in Graves' hyperthyroidism and ophthalmopathy. From germline, CDR1 is DFQATT and CDR2 SNEGSKA (reference sequence). V gave up 5 bases and J gave up 7 bases; unmatched junction bases: 10. This CDR3 has 14 amino acids. RNA transcripts yielded amplified TCR beta CDR3 regions. First-round RT-PCR of the TCR CDR3 relied on the HTBI primer set. TCRdb itself ran the multiplex PCR reads through MiXCR, one entry per CDR3 protein. The table lists roughly 380,000 distinct CDR3 sequences, 12% to 15% of them singletons. Based on clinical symptoms, serum thyroxine and TRAb, thyroid ultrasound and orbital computed tomography, diagnoses were reached.

V and J are TRBV20-1 and TRBJ1-2; 10 nucleotides match TRBD1. The sequenced material came from blood. The origin of this receptor is a woman between 18 and 29 years old with Graves' hyperthyroidism. The CDR3 DNA is TGCAGTGCTCAATACCCGACAGGGGGCTTTGGCTACACCTTC. It is translated as CSAQYPTGGFGYTF.